The present T cell receptor beta chain was sequenced within a study of blood T cell repertoires in COVID-19. For the study at large: Sample material is recorded as cDNA or gDNA derived from T cells, B-cell-depleted T cells, or PBMCs.

In its sample, this clone was seen a few times. Original analysis: From reference gene primer amplification, estimates of nucleated cell counts were derived. The protocol was immunoSEQ multiplex PCR, while the TCRdb copy is restricted to in-frame clones and leaves out a portion. V and J calls and clone size are given by that table; D and trimming were obtained from the DNA. The sample has fewer than 200,000 clones, more than 80% seen once. Per germline, CDR1 MNHEY and CDR2 SMNVEV (reference sequence). This CDR3 is built from 16 residues. V was clipped by 5 bases and J by 3 bases; unmatched bases: 7. The chain joins TRBV27 to TRBJ2-2, with 9 positions matching TRBD1. The source material was peripheral blood. The sequence was collected from a human donor in a cohort sampled during active COVID-19. Here the CDR3 DNA reads TGTGCCAGCAGTGCGGGGACAGGGCCCTACACCGGGGAGCTGTTTTTT. It translates to CASSAGTGPYTGELFF.